A selection of T cell receptor beta chains follows, all from one sample in a study of CD8+ T cells in alopecia areata. Repertoires were generated with immunoSEQ multiplex PCR, while TCRdb's copy carries only in-frame clones and drops some. The profile covers about 140,000 clones, with around 49% appearing a single time and over 0.85% taken by the ten largest. This specimen consisted of CD4+ T cells sorted from blood, obtained at week 0. The receptors derive from a human donor with alopecia areata. The CDR3 runs from the conserved cysteine through the conserved F or W. For some rows the clone size is stated as once, few or many, or as a class when expanded; others skip it.

>TRBJ2-7|TRBV7-9|13|-
CASSLPRGVEQYF
>TRBJ2-7|TRBV5-4|15|-
CASSISGTPPYEQYF
>TRBJ1-2|TRBV18|14|-
CASSPYGQVHGYTF
>TRBJ2-3|TRBV29-1|14|few
CSDQTSGRTDTQYF
>TRBJ2-1|TRBV5-4|15|-
CASTIGGSSYNEQFF
>TRBJ1-3|TRBV5-6|14|-
CASSYTDSGNTIYF
>TRBJ1-5|TRBV19|13|few
CASSARINQPQHF
>TRBJ2-3|TRBV30|14|-
CAWRVAGSTDTQYF
>TRBJ1-2|TRBV4-3|14|-
CASSARRESYGYTF
>TRBJ2-1|TRBV11-2|15|-
CASSLGLAGPNEQFF
>TRBJ2-1|TRBV15|11|-
CATSKGRPQFF
>TRBJ2-3|TRBV29-1|15|-
CSVDGTSGRTDTQYF
>TRBJ2-5|TRBV29-1|13|-
CSVEEGRLETQYF
>TRBJ1-2|TRBV28|13|-
CASTLDSNYGYTF
>TRBJ1-1|TRBV11-2|13|-
CASSFDRNTEAFF
>TRBJ2-5|TRBV14|12|-
CASSQIEETQYF
>TRBJ1-1|TRBV29-1|14|-
CSVARAPGNTEAFF
>TRBJ1-2|TRBV5-1|12|-
CASSLTMDGYTF
>TRBJ1-2|TRBV15|15|-
CATSIGGQANYGYTF
>TRBJ1-5|TRBV6-5|14|-
CASSTGLSNQPQHF
>TRBJ2-2|TRBV29-1|17|-
CSVTLRGGLPHTGELFF
>TRBJ2-7|TRBV2|12|-
CASSEGGDEQYF
>TRBJ1-4|TRBV30|14|-
CAWSTQGAGEKLFF
>TRBJ2-2|TRBV7-2|17|-
CASSLARFSGSSGELFF
>TRBJ2-3|TRBV29-1|15|few
CSAARDSSSTDTQYF
>TRBJ2-7|TRBV20-1|11|few
CSARWQGEQYF
>TRBJ2-3|TRBV5-1|15|-
CASSLAGGYTDTQYF
>TRBJ2-3|TRBV7-2|13|-
CASSFGHLDTQYF
>TRBJ1-3|TRBV7-2|14|many
CASSLAAGGNTIYF
>TRBJ2-1|TRBV2|16|medium-sized
CASSDFLAGGRNEQFF
>TRBJ1-2|TRBV29-1|12|-
CSVSFGGRGYTF
>TRBJ2-1|TRBV11-3|17|-
CASSLVRAANGNNEQFF
>TRBJ1-5|TRBV30|13|-
CAWSVRGAQPQHF
>TRBJ2-2|TRBV10-3|13|few
CAISEDNTGELFF
>TRBJ2-3|TRBV30|13|-
CAWSANAASTQYF
>TRBJ2-1|TRBV4-3|20|-
CASSQDPPIPSGNSYNEQFF
>TRBJ1-1|TRBV30|13|-
CAWSGHMNTEAFF
>TRBJ2-1|TRBV20-1|9|-
CSGDNEQFF
>TRBJ1-1|TRBV5-1|14|few
CASSLRPGVTEAFF
>TRBJ1-5|TRBV6-6|12|few
CASSLGVQPQHF
>TRBJ1-2|TRBV6-1|12|-
CASSEQTYGYTF
>TRBJ1-5|TRBV6-6|14|-
CASSYSALAQPQHF
>TRBJ2-2|TRBV5-1|15|medium-sized
CASSPGTMNTGELFF
>TRBJ2-2|TRBV7-3|19|once
CASSLGRHDTPLNTGELFF
>TRBJ1-2|TRBV27|13|few
CASSFTGGGGYTF
>TRBJ2-1|TRBV4-1|13|-
CASSQASPLEQFF
>TRBJ2-3|TRBV5-1|16|-
CASSLAPGQNTDTQYF
>TRBJ2-6|TRBV18|14|medium-sized
CASSPTTGANVLTF
>TRBJ1-5|TRBV5-1|13|-
CASSFDLNQPQHF
>TRBJ2-7|TRBV10-3|11|-
CASRAIEEQYF
>TRBJ1-4|TRBV15|14|once
CATSRGDRTEKLFF
>TRBJ2-1|TRBV4-3|13|-
CASSQDSGDEQFF
>TRBJ2-1|TRBV2|14|-
CASGSRGSRNEQFF
>TRBJ1-2|TRBV25-1|14|-
CASSEPGGMYGYTF
>TRBJ2-1|TRBV7-2|16|-
CASSHDFRAGVNEQFF
>TRBJ1-2|TRBV27|14|few
CASSSGQGIYGYTF
>TRBJ2-5|TRBV30|12|-
CAWSFSSETQYF